This T cell receptor beta chain was identified in a study of PD-1 blockade in classical Hodgkin lymphoma. CDR1 is MGHRA and CDR2 is YSYEKL in the germline V gene. The CDR3 has 15 residues. The V end was cut by 0 bases, the J end by 7 bases, with 15 bases between. General study points: Newly diagnosed patients had baseline TCR diversity that was reportedly lower than that of healthy donors.

Assay used: immunoSEQ multiplex PCR; TCRdb lists only in-frame clones, some missing. The sample has fewer than 65,000 clones, 90% seen once. In regard to this clone: No antigen is known for it.

Every one of the patients relapsed after autologous stem cell transplantation (brentuximab vedotin exposure was variable). Progressive disease, partial response or complete response was each patient's best response. Material: peripheral blood mononuclear cells (PBMCs), obtained at baseline. The chain joins TRBV4-1 to TRBJ2-5; D tentatively fits TRBD1 or TRBD2 (5 bases each). This TCR was recovered from a human donor with classical Hodgkin lymphoma. The CDR3 loop is CASSQEGRPGVTQYF. CDR3 sequence (DNA): TGCGCCAGCAGCCAAGAGGGACGGCCCGGAGTGACCCAGTACTTC.